These T cell receptor beta chains were read from a single sample in a study of T cells expressing NK-cell markers. TCRdb derives one entry per CDR3 protein from the 5' RACE reads, leaving out DNA. The listing contains around 380,000 distinct CDR3 sequences. The source material was blood T cells: a sorted CD56 or NKG2C T cell subset, CD4+ or CD8+ T cells, or bulk PBMC T cells (not recorded which). The receptor set was obtained from a woman aged 45-65 years in good health. The CDR3 runs from the conserved cysteine through the conserved F or W. Each record gives: J gene, V gene, CDR3 protein.

TRBJ2-1	TRBV7-2	CASSLREGPPYNEQFF
TRBJ2-7	TRBV4-1	CASSQASGSGEQYF
TRBJ2-2	TRBV19	CASSPSWASGRVLHTGELFF
TRBJ2-1	TRBV20-1	CSASGRGSYNEQFF
TRBJ2-1	TRBV5-1	CASSLAREAGNSYNEQFF
TRBJ2-1	TRBV12-3/TRBV12-4	CASTTGLRNEQFF
TRBJ2-7	TRBV4-1	CASSQREGKFSYEQYF
TRBJ2-5	TRBV7-8	CASRSQVTALETQYF
TRBJ2-1	TRBV5-1	CASSRETSGVLDEQFF
TRBJ1-1	TRBV21-1	CASSGRQGASSNTEAFF
TRBJ2-1	TRBV12-3/TRBV12-4	CASSRGQGPYNEQFF
TRBJ1-3	TRBV28	CASSEGGRILGANTIYF
TRBJ2-3	TRBV7-9	CASSLVRVDTQYF
TRBJ2-2	TRBV7-9	CASSLAGRPTGELFF
TRBJ2-3	TRBV20-1	CSARGVGTRRRPDTQYF
TRBJ1-3	TRBV6-5	CASSLSPPGQAAPGNTIYF
TRBJ1-1	TRBV5-1	CASSLGDTGNTEAFF
TRBJ2-3	TRBV30	CAWSPPGLAGGGDTQYF
TRBJ2-1	TRBV12-3/TRBV12-4	CASSSYSGMSEQFF
TRBJ2-1	TRBV15	CATSRGNPREYNEQFF
TRBJ2-1	TRBV19	CASSIQRAAAEQFF
TRBJ1-3	TRBV12-3/TRBV12-4	CASSPNGNTIYF
TRBJ1-4	TRBV12-3/TRBV12-4	CASKLQGVEEKLFF
TRBJ1-1	TRBV15	CATSRLSAYQAFF